The rows below give T cell receptor beta chains drawn from one sample of a study of vaccination and CD4 T cells after COVID-19. TCRdb analysed the PCR reads with MiXCR anew, one entry per CDR3 protein. The sample has several thousand distinct CDR3 sequences, under 35% seen once. Their recognized antigens are unknown. The source material was cultured CD4+ T cells from blood. The receptor set was obtained from a human donor with COVID-19. Each CDR3 is given without its conserved first and last residue. D genes are given only for firm matches. Some rows mark clone size as missing; the rest say once, few, many or name a class of expanded clone.

abundance,v_gene,j_gene,d_gene,CDR3aa
NA,TRBV27,TRBJ2-3,NA,ASSLKGLTDTQY
few,TRBV6-5,TRBJ1-4,NA,ASSLVTASRSEKLF
NA,TRBV7-7,TRBJ2-7,TRBD1,ASSLGRDSTYEQY
medium-sized,TRBV7-9,TRBJ2-3,TRBD2,ASSLVEASGATDTQY
NA,TRBV12-1,TRBJ1-5,NA,ASSTPGDQPQH
NA,TRBV5-6,TRBJ1-5,NA,ASSQGGDLGNQPQH
NA,TRBV30,TRBJ1-5,TRBD1,AWGGQSNQPQH
few,TRBV19,TRBJ1-6,NA,ASSSGQNNSPLH
NA,TRBV5-3,TRBJ2-5,NA,ASSSGLLQETQY
NA,TRBV6-1,TRBJ2-7,NA,ASSRQSLSYEQY
few,TRBV7-9,TRBJ1-1,NA,ASSLPQGSTEAF
few,TRBV11-3,TRBJ2-1,TRBD1,ASSLTGNIGDEQF
NA,TRBV7-2,TRBJ2-5,TRBD2,ASSLARGVAGGSQETQY
NA,TRBV30,TRBJ1-6,NA,AWRPGLHNSPLH
few,TRBV10-3,TRBJ1-5,NA,AISADRGNQPQH
few,TRBV7-2,TRBJ1-2,NA,ASSSWRPFFT
few,TRBV19,TRBJ2-3,NA,ASSIDLISTDTQY
NA,TRBV24-1,TRBJ2-1,TRBD1,ATSPTGFYNEQF
medium-sized,TRBV15,TRBJ1-5,NA,ATSSGTPGGYSNQPQH
few,TRBV7-8,TRBJ1-4,NA,ASSFTAGVGEKLF
few,TRBV20-1,TRBJ2-5,TRBD1,SALAPRTGMQETQY
NA,TRBV21-1,TRBJ1-6,NA,ASSKRAGEANSPLH